The clone carrying this TCR beta chain was recorded once. This specimen belongs to a study of blood T cell repertoires in COVID-19. The germline V gene encodes CDR1 LGHNA and CDR2 YNFKEQ. V was clipped by 0 bases and J by 1 base, with 10 bases between them. This CDR3 is built from 16 residues. Original data processing: Reference gene primer amplification gave estimated nucleated cell counts. This table comes from immunoSEQ multiplex PCR, and its TCRdb copy is limited to in-frame clones, with some not included. From that table come the V and J calls and clone size; the DNA was used to work out D and trimming. The data show roughly 180,000 clones, less than 95% seen once.

The sequenced sample was peripheral blood. This clonotype was sampled from a man between 25 and 39 years old with COVID-19, enrolled during active disease. The chain recombines TRBV4-2 with TRBJ1-5, with D possibly matching TRBD1 (6 bases). CDR3 residues: CASSQEGGRSNQPQHF. CDR3 nucleotides: TGTGCCAGCAGCCAAGAAGGGGGTAGGAGCAATCAGCCCCAGCATTTT.